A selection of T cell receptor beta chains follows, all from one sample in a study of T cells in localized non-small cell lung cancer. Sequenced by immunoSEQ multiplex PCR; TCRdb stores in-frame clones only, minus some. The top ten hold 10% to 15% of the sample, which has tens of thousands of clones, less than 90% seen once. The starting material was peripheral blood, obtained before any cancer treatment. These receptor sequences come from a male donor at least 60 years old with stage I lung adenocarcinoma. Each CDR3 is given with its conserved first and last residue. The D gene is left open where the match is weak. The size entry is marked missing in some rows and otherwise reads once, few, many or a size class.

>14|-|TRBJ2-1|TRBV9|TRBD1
TGTGCCAGCAGCGAGACAGGGATCCACAATGAGCAGTTCTTC
CASSETGIHNEQFF
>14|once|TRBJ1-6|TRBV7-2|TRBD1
TGTGCCAGCAGCTTAGAAGGGGGCACTTCACCCCTCCACTTT
CASSLEGGTSPLHF
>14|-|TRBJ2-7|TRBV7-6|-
TGTGCCAGCAGCAGGGACATCTTCTCCTACGAGCAGTACTTC
CASSRDIFSYEQYF
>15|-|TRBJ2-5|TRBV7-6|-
TGTGCCAGCACCTCTAGGGGAGGCAGGGGGGAGACCCAGTACTTC
CASTSRGGRGETQYF
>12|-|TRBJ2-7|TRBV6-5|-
TGTGCCAGCGGACCGGGGGAATACGAGCAGTACTTC
CASGPGEYEQYF
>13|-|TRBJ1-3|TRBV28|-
TGTGCCAGCAGTTTACTCCCTGGAAACACCATATATTTT
CASSLLPGNTIYF
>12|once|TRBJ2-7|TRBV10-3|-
TGTGCCATCAGGGATGACTCTTACGAGCAGTACTTC
CAIRDDSYEQYF
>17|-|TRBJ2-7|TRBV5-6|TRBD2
TGTGCCAGCAGCTCCAACCCCGGGACTACTAGCTCCTACGAGCAGTACTTC
CASSSNPGTTSSYEQYF
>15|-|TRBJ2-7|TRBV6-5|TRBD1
TGTGCCAGCCGCCGTGCAACAGGGGGGCAGTACGAGCAGTACTTC
CASRRATGGQYEQYF
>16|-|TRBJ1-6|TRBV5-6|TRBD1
TGTGCCAGCAGACCGTCCGACAGGGGGTATAATTCACCCCTCCACTTT
CASRPSDRGYNSPLHF
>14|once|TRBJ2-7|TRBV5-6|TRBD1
TGTGCCAGCAGCTCCTGGGACAGCACCTACGAGCAGTACTTC
CASSSWDSTYEQYF
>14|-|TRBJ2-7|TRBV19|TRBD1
TGTGCCAGTAGTATAGACCGGGACAGTCTCGAGCAGTACTTC
CASSIDRDSLEQYF
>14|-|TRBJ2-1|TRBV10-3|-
TGTGCCATCAGTGCCACCGACTCCTACAATGAGCAGTTCTTC
CAISATDSYNEQFF
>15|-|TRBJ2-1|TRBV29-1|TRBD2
TGCAGCGTTGAGCCTATAGCGGGAGGGTACAATGAGCAGTTCTTC
CSVEPIAGGYNEQFF
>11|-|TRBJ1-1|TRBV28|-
TGTGCCAGCATTAAGTACCTTGAAGCTTTCTTT
CASIKYLEAFF
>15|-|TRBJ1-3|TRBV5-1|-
TGCGCCAGCAGCTTGTCCAGAAGCTCTGGAAACACCATATATTTT
CASSLSRSSGNTIYF
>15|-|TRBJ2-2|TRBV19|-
TGTGCCAGTAGTACCCCCGAGGGGGGCACCGGGGAGCTGTTTTTT
CASSTPEGGTGELFF
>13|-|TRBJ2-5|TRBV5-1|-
TGCGCCAGCAGCCTGGGGACGGAAGAGACCCAGTACTTC
CASSLGTEETQYF
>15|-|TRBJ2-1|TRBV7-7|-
TGTGCCAGCAGCTCCCGGGACTTCGGAGACAATGAGCAGTTCTTC
CASSSRDFGDNEQFF
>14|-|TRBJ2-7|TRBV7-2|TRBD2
TGTGCCAGCAGCTCTAGCGGGGGCTTCTACGAGCAGTACTTC
CASSSSGGFYEQYF
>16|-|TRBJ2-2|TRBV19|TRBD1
TGTGCCTCCCACCGCCAGGGGGCGCGAATAACCGGGGAGCTGTTTTTT
CASHRQGARITGELFF
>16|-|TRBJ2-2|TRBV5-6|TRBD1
TGTGCCAGCAGCTTCAACGACAGGGATGTTACCGGGGAGCTGTTTTTT
CASSFNDRDVTGELFF
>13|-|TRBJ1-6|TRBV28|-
TGTGCCAGCAGTTCTCTCTATAATTCACCCCTCCACTTT
CASSSLYNSPLHF
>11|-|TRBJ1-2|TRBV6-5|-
TGTGCCAGCAGTTACAAGGGGTACTACACCTTC
CASSYKGYYTF
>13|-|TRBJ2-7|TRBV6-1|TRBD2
TGTGCCAGCAGTCCCCGGACTAGCGGGAGTTGGTACTTC
CASSPRTSGSWYF
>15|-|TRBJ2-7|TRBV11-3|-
TGTGCCAGCAGCTTAAGGGCGGGCAGCTCCTACGAGCAGTACTTC
CASSLRAGSSYEQYF
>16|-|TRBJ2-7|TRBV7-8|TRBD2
TGTGCCAGCAGCCTCGGACTAGCGGGACGAATCTACGAGCAGTACTTC
CASSLGLAGRIYEQYF
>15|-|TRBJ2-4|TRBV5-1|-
TGCGCCAGCAGCCCGACACTTCTAGCCAAAAACATTCAGTACTTC
CASSPTLLAKNIQYF
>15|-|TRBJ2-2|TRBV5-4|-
TGTGCCAGCAGCACCCGGGTCGCGAACACCGGGGAGCTGTTTTTC
CASSTRVANTGELFF
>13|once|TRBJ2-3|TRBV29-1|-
TGCAGCGTTGAAGTTACGCGAACAGATACGCAGTATTTT
CSVEVTRTDTQYF
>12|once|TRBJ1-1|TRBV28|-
TGTGCCAGCACCTCGGAGAGCACTGAAGCTTTCTTT
CASTSESTEAFF
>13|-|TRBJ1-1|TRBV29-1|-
TGCAGCGGGGGATTTACAGGTAACACTGAAGCTTTCTTT
CSGGFTGNTEAFF